Detailed here is one T cell receptor (beta chain). The data belong to a study of T cell clonotyping in hematopoietic cell transplantation. Germline CDR1 is SGHAT and CDR2 is FQNNGV. This CDR3 has 13 amino acids. V shed 3 bases and J shed 1 base, with 6 bases lying between them. Assay used: immunoSEQ multiplex PCR; TCRdb lists only in-frame clones, some missing. The sample gives roughly 9,900 clones, 60% to 80% of which show up once; just over 45% is in the top ten. This receptor was identified in a female patient in her fifties who had an allogeneic stem cell transplant from a related donor, so the T cells may come from the graft donor. Some clones in this sample may be carry-over from other donors' samples. The genes are TRBV11-2 and TRBJ1-1; D is ambiguous. The sample consisted of peripheral blood mononuclear cells, taken 180 days after allogeneic stem cell transplant. Written as DNA, the CDR3 is TGTGCCAGCAGCTTTAAGGGGAACACTGAAGCTTTCTTT. Amino acid sequence: CASSFKGNTEAFF.